This T cell receptor (beta chain) emerged from a study of blood T cells in healthy people across ages (dated by TCRdb to 2014 to 2015). Background on the whole study: In model experiments, roughly one uniquely barcoded TCR beta cDNA molecule per two T cells was captured by template switching. Age-related changes in TCR beta repertoire diversity were measured in the study by deep sequencing normalized with unique cDNA molecular identifiers. The donors were split into four age groups: young (average about 15 years), middle-aged (roughly 42), aged (62) and long-lived (roughly 77). To avoid experimental bias, donors of different ages were distributed randomly across sequencing lanes. The study analyzed two additional independent replicas of 1 million unique cDNA reads from the same blood draw for two donors, one aged 18 to 30 and one aged 80 or older. Overall study outcomes, separate from this receptor: Conclusive comparison of naive and antigen-experienced compartments was prevented by the profiling of bulk unsorted PBMCs. A strong correlation was found between observed TCR beta diversity and the percentage of naive T cells measured by flow cytometry. As age increased, observed TCR beta diversity per million T cells dropped in a roughly linear way, and a significant reduction was already evident by age about 40. Compared with the aged group, more naive CD4+ T cells, fewer expanded clones and increased TCR diversity were shown by the long-lived group, suggesting age selection. The CMV infection status of donors was not known, potentially confounding age-related changes in expanded clonotypes. Estimates of total diversity from one million sequenced T cells were regarded as lower bounds and underestimates.

The protocol used for the library was 5' RACE. Sequencing was performed on an Illumina HiSeq 2500. The second PCR ran for roughly 7 to 12 cycles and used a J-beta primer mix along with a sample-barcoded 5' primer. A unique molecular identifier was introduced onto each TCR beta cDNA molecule by a template-switch 5' adaptor carrying 12 random nucleotides. At least 3 million CDR3-containing paired-end reads were obtained from each sample. All of the RNA was converted into first-strand cDNA using the Mint cDNA synthesis kit, with a TRBC-specific oligonucleotide serving as the primer. Following uracil-DNA glycosylase treatment, all cDNA underwent a first 18-cycle PCR with the universal primers M1SS and BC2_uni_R. The published analysis was carried out like this. Normalization of each sample was performed by random selection of 1 million high-quality reads, each carrying a distinct molecular identifier. Reads with shared molecular identifiers were discarded instead of being binned into consensus sequences. MiTCR, with a Q25 quality threshold and the strictest error-elimination algorithm, was used for CDR3 identification, clonotype clustering and error correction. A nonparametric unseen species model with Euler transformation was used to estimate lower-bound total TCR beta diversity. TCRdb reprocessed the public reads (quality trimming at Q25 with fastp, clone calling with MiXCR) and kept in-frame beta chains. Here each entry gathers all rows of one CDR3 protein and keeps the most common genes and DNA. V and J calls and clone size were set by TCRdb, not the authors. A total of over a million distinct CDR3 sequences appear in this sample, approximately 39% of them only once. Clones ranked in the top ten supply approximately 4.1% of the sample.

Systemically healthy Caucasian individuals from Russia, 35 to 50 in total and aged about 6 to 100 years, were included as donors. About 10 milliliters of peripheral blood were drawn from each donor into EDTA-treated Vacutainer tubes. Ficoll-Paque density-gradient centrifugation was used to isolate PBMCs, with at least 6.5 million per sample. Total RNA, at least 6 micrograms per sample, was extracted from PBMCs with Trizol reagent. For every donor, flow cytometry on a PBMC aliquot measured the percentage of naive CD45RAhigh/CD27high T cells. This clonotype has more than one count but fewer than ten. This receptor's antigen is unknown. No much larger clonotype is one base removed from it; base qualities were not supplied. The CDR3 contains 10 residues, cysteine and phenylalanine counted. Solely the CDR3 DNA is kept, with 30 bases framed from the first base. CDR1 SQVTM and CDR2 ANQGSEA were looked up in the germline V gene. The V and J ends are trimmed by 5 bases and 11 bases, leaving 12 bases between them.

What was sequenced was blood. This chain joins TRBV29-1 to TRBJ1-1; too little of a D gene remains to name it. The sequence came from a woman aged 18-29 years in good health. The DNA sequence reads TGCAGCGTTTTAGCCCCGGGGGCTTTCTTT. It translates as CSVLAPGAFF.